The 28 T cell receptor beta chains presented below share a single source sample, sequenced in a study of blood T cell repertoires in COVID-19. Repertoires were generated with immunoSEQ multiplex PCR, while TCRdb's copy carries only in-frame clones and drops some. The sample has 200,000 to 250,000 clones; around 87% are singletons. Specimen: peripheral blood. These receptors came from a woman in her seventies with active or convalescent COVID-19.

The CDR3 spells CASSYGGSSGANVLTF. For the CDR3, the DNA is TGTGCCAGCAGTTACGGGGGGTCGTCTGGGGCCAACGTCCTGACTTTC. The chain has TRBV6-2 or TRBV6-3 and TRBJ2-6; a weak D match, TRBD2 (6 bases). Per the germline V gene, CDR1 is MNHEY and CDR2 is SVGEGT. The CDR3 extends over 16 amino acids. The V gene lost 2 bases and the J gene lost 1 base, with 9 bases spanning the gap.

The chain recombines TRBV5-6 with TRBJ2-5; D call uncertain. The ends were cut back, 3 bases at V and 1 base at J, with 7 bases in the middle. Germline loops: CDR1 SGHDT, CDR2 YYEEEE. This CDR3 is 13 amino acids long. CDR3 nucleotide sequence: TGTGCCAGCAGCTCCCGGGTCCAAGAGACCCAGTACTTC. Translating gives CASSSRVQETQYF.

The CDR3: CASSPDRANEQFF. The CDR3 DNA follows: TGCGCCAGCAGCCCGGACAGGGCGAATGAGCAGTTCTTC. V usage is TRBV5-1 and J usage is TRBJ2-1; 8 bases are shared with TRBD1. V was pared by 4 bases and J by 7 bases, with 4 bases of the junction left unmatched. The CDR3 has 13 residues. Germline V gives CDR1 SGHRS, CDR2 YFSETQ.

CDR3 bases: TGTGCCAGCAGCTTAGCGGGACACCTCTCCTACGAGCAGTACTTC. This sequence encodes CASSLAGHLSYEQYF. V usage is TRBV7-8 and J usage is TRBJ2-7; weak D call: TRBD1 (6 bases). This CDR3 contains 15 residues. The V gene's germline CDR1 is SGHVS and CDR2 FQNEAQ. V dropped 0 bases and J dropped 0 bases, with 9 bases sitting between them.

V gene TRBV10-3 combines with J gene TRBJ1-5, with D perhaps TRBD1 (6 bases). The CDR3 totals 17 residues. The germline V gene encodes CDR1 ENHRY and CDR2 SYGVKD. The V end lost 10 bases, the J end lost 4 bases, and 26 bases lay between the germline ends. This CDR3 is CATSTTGRVLGNQPQHF. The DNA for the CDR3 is TGTGCCACATCCACAACAGGGAGAGTGCTGGGAAATCAGCCCCAGCATTTT.

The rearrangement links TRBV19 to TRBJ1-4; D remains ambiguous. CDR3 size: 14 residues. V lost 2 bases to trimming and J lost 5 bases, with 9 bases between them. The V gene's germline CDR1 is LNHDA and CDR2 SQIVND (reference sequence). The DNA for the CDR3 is TGTGCCAGTAGTATACGGAGTCGAAATGAAAAACTGTTTTTT. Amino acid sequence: CASSIRSRNEKLFF.

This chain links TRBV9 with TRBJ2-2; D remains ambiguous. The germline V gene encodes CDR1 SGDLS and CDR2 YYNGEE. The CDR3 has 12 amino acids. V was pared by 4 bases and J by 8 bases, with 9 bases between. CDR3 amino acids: CASSPPLGELFF. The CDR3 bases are TGTGCCAGCAGCCCCCCTCTGGGGGAGCTGTTTTTT.

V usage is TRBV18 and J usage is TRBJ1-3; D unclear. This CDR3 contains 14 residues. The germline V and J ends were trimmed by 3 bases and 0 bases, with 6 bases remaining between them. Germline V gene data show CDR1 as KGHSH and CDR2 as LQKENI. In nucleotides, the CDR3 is TGTGCCAGCTCACCCGGTAGCTCTGGAAACACCATATATTTT. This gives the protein CASSPGSSGNTIYF.

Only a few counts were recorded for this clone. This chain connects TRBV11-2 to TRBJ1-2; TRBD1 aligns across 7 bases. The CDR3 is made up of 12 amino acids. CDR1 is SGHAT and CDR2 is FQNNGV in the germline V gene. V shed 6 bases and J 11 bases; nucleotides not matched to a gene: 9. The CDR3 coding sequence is TGTGCCAGCAGTACCGGACAGGTTTGGTACACCTTC. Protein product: CASSTGQVWYTF.

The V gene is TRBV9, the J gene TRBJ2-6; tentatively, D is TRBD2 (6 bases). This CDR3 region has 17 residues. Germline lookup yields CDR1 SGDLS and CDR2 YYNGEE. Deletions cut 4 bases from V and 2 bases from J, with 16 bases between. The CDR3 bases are TGTGCCAGCAGCACAACCGTCGGAGGGGCTGGGGCCAACGTCCTGACTTTC. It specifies CASSTTVGGAGANVLTF.

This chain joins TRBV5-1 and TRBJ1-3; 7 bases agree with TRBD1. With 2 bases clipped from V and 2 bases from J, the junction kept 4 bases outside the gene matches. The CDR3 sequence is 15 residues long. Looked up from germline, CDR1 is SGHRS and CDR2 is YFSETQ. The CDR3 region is CASSFEGAPGNTIYF. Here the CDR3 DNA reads TGCGCCAGCAGCTTCGAGGGGGCACCTGGAAACACCATATATTTT.

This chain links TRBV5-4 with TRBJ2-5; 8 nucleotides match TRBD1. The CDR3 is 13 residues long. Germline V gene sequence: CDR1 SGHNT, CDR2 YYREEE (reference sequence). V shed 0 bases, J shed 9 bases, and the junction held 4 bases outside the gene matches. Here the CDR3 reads CASSLGQGAPQYF. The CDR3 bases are TGTGCCAGCAGCTTGGGGCAGGGGGCCCCCCAGTACTTC. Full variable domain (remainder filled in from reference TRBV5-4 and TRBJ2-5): ETGVTQSPTHLIKTRGQQVTLRCSSQSGHNTVSWYQQALGQGPQFIFQYYREEENGRGNFPPRFSGLQFPNYSSELNVNALELDDSALYLCASSLGQGAPQYFGPGTRLLVL.

The CDR3 sequence: CASSTQGAPHTEAFF. CDR3 nucleotides: TGTGCCAGCAGCACCCAGGGGGCGCCACACACTGAAGCTTTCTTT. V usage is TRBV7-2 and J usage is TRBJ1-1; 8 nucleotides line up with TRBD1. Germline CDR1 SGHTA, CDR2 FQGNSA. The CDR3 has 15 residues. V dropped 5 bases and J dropped 3; count of bases not matched to a gene: 8. Filled out from reference TRBV7-2 and TRBJ1-1, the complete variable domain reads GAGVSQSPSNKVTEKGKDVELRCDPISGHTALYWYRQSLGQGLEFLIYFQGNSAPDKSGLPSDRFSAERTGGSVSTLTIQRTQQEDSAVYLCASSTQGAPHTEAFFGQGTRLTVV.

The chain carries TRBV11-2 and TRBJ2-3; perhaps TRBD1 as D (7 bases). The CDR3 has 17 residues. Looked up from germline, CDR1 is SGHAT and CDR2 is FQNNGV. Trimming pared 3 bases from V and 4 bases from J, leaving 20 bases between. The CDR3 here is CASSFNGGGTSSDTQYF. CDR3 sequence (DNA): TGTGCCAGCAGCTTCAACGGAGGGGGCACCTCGTCAGATACGCAGTATTTT.

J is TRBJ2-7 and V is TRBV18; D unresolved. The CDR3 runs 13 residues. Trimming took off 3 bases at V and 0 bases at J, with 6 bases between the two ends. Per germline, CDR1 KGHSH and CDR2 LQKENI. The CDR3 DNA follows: TGTGCCAGCTCACCCCTCGGCTCCTACGAGCAGTACTTC. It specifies CASSPLGSYEQYF.

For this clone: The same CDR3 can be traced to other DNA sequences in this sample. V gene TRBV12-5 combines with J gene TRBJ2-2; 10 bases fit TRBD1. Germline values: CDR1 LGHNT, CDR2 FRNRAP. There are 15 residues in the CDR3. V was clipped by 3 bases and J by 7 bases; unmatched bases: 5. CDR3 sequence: CASGLRQGAFGELFF. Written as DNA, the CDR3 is TGTGCTAGTGGTTTACGACAGGGGGCCTTCGGGGAGCTGTTTTTT.

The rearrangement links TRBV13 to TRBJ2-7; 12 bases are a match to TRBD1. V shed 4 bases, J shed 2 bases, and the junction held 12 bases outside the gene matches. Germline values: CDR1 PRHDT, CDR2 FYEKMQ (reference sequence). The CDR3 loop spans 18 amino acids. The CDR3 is CASSSFRRDRGPPYEQYF. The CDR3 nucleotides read TGTGCCAGCAGCTCGTTCCGCCGGGACAGGGGGCCGCCCTACGAGCAGTACTTC.

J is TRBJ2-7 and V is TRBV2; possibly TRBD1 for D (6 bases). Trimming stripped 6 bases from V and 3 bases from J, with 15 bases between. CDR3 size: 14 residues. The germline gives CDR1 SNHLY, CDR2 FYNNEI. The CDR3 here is CASSLTGVSYEQYF. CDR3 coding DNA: TGTGCCAGCAGCTTGACAGGAGTCAGCTACGAGCAGTACTTC.

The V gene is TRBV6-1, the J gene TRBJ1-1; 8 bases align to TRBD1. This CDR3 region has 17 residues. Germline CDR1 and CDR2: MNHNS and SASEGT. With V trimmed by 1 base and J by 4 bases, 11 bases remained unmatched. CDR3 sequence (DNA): TGTGCCAGCAGTGAAGGGCAGGGGGCGCCGGGAGTCACTGAAGCTTTCTTT. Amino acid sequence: CASSEGQGAPGVTEAFF.

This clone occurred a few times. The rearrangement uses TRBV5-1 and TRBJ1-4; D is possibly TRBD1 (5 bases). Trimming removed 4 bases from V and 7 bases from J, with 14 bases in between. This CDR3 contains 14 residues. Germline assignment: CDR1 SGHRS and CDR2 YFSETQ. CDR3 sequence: CASSTGRGSEKLFF. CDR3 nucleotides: TGCGCCAGCAGCACAGGACGCGGGAGTGAAAAACTGTTTTTT.

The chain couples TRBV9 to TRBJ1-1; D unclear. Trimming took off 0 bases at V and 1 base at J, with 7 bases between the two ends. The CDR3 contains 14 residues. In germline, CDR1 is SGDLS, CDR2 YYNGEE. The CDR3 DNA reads TGTGCCAGCAGCGTAGGTCCATCGAACACTGAAGCTTTCTTT. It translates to CASSVGPSNTEAFF. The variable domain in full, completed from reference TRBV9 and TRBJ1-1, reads DSGVTQTPKHLITATGQRVTLRCSPRSGDLSVYWYQQSLDQGLQFLIQYYNGEERAKGNILERFSAQQFPDLHSELNLSSLELGDSALYFCASSVGPSNTEAFFGQGTRLTVV.

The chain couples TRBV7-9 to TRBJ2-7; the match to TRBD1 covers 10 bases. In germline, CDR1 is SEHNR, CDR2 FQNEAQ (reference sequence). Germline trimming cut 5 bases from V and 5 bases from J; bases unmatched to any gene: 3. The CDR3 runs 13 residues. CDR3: CASSRTGGNEQYF. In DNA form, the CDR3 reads TGTGCCAGCAGCCGGACAGGGGGGAACGAGCAGTACTTC.

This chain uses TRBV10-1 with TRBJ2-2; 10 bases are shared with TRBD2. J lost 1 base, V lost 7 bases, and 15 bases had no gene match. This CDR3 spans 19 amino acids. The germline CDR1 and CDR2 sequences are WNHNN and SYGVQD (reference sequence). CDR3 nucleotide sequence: TGCGCCAGCACCACAAGCCGTATTGAGCGGGGGGGGAACACCGGGGAGCTGTTTTTT. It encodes CASTTSRIERGGNTGELFF.

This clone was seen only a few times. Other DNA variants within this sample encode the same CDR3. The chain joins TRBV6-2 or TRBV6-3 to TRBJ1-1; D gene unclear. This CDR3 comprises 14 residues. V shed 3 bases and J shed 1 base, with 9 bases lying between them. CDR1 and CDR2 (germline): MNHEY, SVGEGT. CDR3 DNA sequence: TGTGCCAGCAGTTATTCCAGGTCGAACACTGAAGCTTTCTTT. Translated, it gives CASSYSRSNTEAFF.

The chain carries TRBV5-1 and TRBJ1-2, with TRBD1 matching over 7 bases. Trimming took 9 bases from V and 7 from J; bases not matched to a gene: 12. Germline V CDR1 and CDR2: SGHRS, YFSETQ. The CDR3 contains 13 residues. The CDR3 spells CATKDQGVGGYTF. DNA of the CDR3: TGCGCCACAAAAGATCAGGGGGTCGGTGGCTACACCTTC.

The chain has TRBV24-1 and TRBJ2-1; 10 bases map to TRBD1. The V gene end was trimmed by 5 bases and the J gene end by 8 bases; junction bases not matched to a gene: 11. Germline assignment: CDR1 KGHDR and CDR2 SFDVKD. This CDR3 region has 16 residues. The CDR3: CATSGTTGGVPDEQFF. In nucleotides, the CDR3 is TGTGCCACCAGTGGCACGACAGGGGGCGTCCCCGATGAGCAGTTCTTC.

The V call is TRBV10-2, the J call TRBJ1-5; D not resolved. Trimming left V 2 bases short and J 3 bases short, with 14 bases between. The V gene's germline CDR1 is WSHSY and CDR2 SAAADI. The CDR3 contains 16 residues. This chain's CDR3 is CASSETSQAHNQPQHF. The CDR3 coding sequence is TGCGCCAGCAGTGAGACATCGCAGGCCCACAATCAGCCCCAGCATTTT.

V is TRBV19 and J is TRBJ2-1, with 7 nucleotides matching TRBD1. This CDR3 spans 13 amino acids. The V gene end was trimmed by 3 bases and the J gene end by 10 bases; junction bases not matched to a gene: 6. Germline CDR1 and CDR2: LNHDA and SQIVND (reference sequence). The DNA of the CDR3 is TGTGCCAGTAGTATTCCCCCCAGGGGGGAGCAGTTCTTC. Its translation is CASSIPPRGEQFF.